The next 20 T cell receptor beta chains were all read from a single sample in a study of PD-1 blockade in mismatch repair-deficient tumors listed by TCRdb under 2017. The time point label corresponds to: peripheral blood 12 weeks after first pembrolizumab dose. Library construction relied on the immunoSEQ multiplex PCR assay. TCRdb obtained this table from immuneACCESS and retained in-frame rearrangements with V and J assigned. These tables miss some clones; where compared with another copy, unresolved V genes account for less than half of the shortfall, and the remainder is unexplained. This sample lists roughly 80,000 clones; more than 65% were detected once. Roughly 2.7% of the sample comes from the top ten. The sequencing used peripheral blood, collected 12 weeks after starting pembrolizumab. Receptors were obtained from an adult with mismatch repair-deficient cancer.

In this sample, this clone turned up a few times. The chain uses TRBV9 and TRBJ1-1; 8 bases align to TRBD1. V trimming: 0 bases; J trimming: 7 bases; junction bases outside the gene matches: 5. This CDR3 has 14 residues. The germline CDR1 and CDR2 sequences are SGDLS and YYNGEE. The CDR3 coding sequence is TGTGCCAGCAGCGTAGCCGGGACAGGTTATGAAGCTTTCTTT. It codes for CASSVAGTGYEAFF.

The CDR3 loop reads CASSLYSNQPQHF. CDR3 nucleotides: TGTGCCAGCAGTTTATATAGCAATCAGCCCCAGCATTTT. The J gene is TRBJ1-5, the V gene TRBV28; D is ambiguous. V dropped 1 base and J dropped 0 bases, with 1 base sitting between them. CDR3 length equals 13 residues. Germline-derived CDR1 and CDR2 are MDHEN and SYDVKM.

The chain joins TRBV5-1 to TRBJ1-1; D gene unclear. Germline loops: CDR1 SGHRS, CDR2 YFSETQ. V was pared by 3 bases and J by 3 bases, with 6 bases between. The CDR3 is made up of 12 amino acids. The CDR3 loop is CASSYSDTEAFF. As DNA, the CDR3 is TGCGCCAGCAGCTACAGTGACACTGAAGCTTTCTTT.

This clone appeared once. The V and J genes are TRBV7-3 and TRBJ1-1; tentatively, D is TRBD1 (5 bases). Germline V gives CDR1 SGHTA, CDR2 FQGTGA. This CDR3 is 14 amino acids long. The germline V and J ends were trimmed by 4 bases and 1 base, with 10 bases remaining between them. The CDR3 is CASSYGGQNTEAFF. DNA for the CDR3: TGTGCCAGCAGCTATGGTGGACAGAACACTGAAGCTTTCTTT.

The chain recombines TRBV30 with TRBJ2-7; D tentatively fits TRBD1 or TRBD2 (5 bases each). V lost 7 bases and J lost 7, with 14 bases in between. CDR3 size: 11 residues. Germline V lookup: CDR1 GTSNPN, CDR2 SVGIG (reference sequence). The CDR3 here is CAYDRGREQYF. In nucleotides, the CDR3 is TGTGCCTATGACCGGGGCCGTGAGCAGTACTTC.

This chain connects TRBV9 to TRBJ2-5, with 12 bases identical to TRBD2. The germline V gene has CDR1 SGDLS and CDR2 YYNGEE. The CDR3 loop spans 15 amino acids. V trimming: 4 bases; J trimming: 5 bases; junction bases outside the gene matches: 6. In DNA form, the CDR3 reads TGTGCCAGCAGCCCACTAGCGGGAGGATATGAGACCCAGTACTTC. Translation gives CASSPLAGGYETQYF. Together with reference TRBV9 and TRBJ2-5, the CDR3 gives the full variable domain: DSGVTQTPKHLITATGQRVTLRCSPRSGDLSVYWYQQSLDQGLQFLIQYYNGEERAKGNILERFSAQQFPDLHSELNLSSLELGDSALYFCASSPLAGGYETQYFGPGTRLLVL.

The V gene is TRBV5-4, the J gene TRBJ2-7; 9 bases match TRBD2. Germline CDR1 is SGHNT and CDR2 is YYREEE (reference sequence). J was trimmed by 4 bases and V by 4 bases; bases with no gene match: 15. The CDR3 loop spans 17 amino acids. The CDR3 DNA reads TGTGCCAGCAGCCTCGGAGGGGGTAGCGGGAGAGCTTACGAGCAGTACTTC. Translation: CASSLGGGSGRAYEQYF.

Only a few counts were recorded for this clone. V and J are TRBV9 and TRBJ2-7; tentatively, D is TRBD2 (5 bases). This CDR3 contains 14 residues. Trimming removed 0 bases from V and 2 bases from J, with 9 bases in between. In germline, CDR1 is SGDLS, CDR2 YYNGEE. The CDR3, as DNA: TGTGCCAGCAGCGTAGGTCTAGCCGCCTACGAGCAGTACTTC. This sequence encodes CASSVGLAAYEQYF.

V and J are TRBV6-5 and TRBJ2-3; no definite D call. The CDR3 totals 15 residues. Trimming shortened V by 0 bases and J by 2 bases, and 9 bases separated the two germline ends. CDR1 MNHEY and CDR2 SVGAGI come from the germline V gene. The CDR3 is CASSYSTVYTDTQYF. The DNA for the CDR3 is TGTGCCAGCAGTTACTCGACTGTATACACAGATACGCAGTATTTT.

This clone came up once. The genes are TRBV5-1 and TRBJ2-4; TRBD1 or TRBD2 may be the D gene (6 bases each). This CDR3 spans 16 amino acids. The germline V gene has CDR1 SGHRS and CDR2 YFSETQ. V was trimmed by 0 bases and J by 1 base, leaving 11 bases between them. Here the CDR3 reads CASSLAVGGAKNIQYF. The CDR3 bases are TGCGCCAGCAGCTTGGCCGTCGGGGGCGCCAAAAACATTCAGTACTTC.

The V and J genes are TRBV18 and TRBJ2-2, with 8 bases matching TRBD1. The V gene end was trimmed by 3 bases and the J gene end by 1 base; junction bases not matched to a gene: 7. The CDR3 has 17 amino acids. Germline V gene lookup returns CDR1 KGHSH and CDR2 LQKENI. The CDR3 DNA is TGTGCCAGCTCACCGAAGGCCGGGACAGGGAACACCGGGGAGCTGTTTTTT. Residues: CASSPKAGTGNTGELFF.

This clone was found a few times. The V gene is TRBV6-1, the J gene TRBJ1-5, with D perhaps matching TRBD1 (5 bases). V lost 5 bases, J lost 1 base, and 9 bases lay in between. This CDR3 comprises 14 residues. Germline loops: CDR1 MNHNS, CDR2 SASEGT. In nucleotides, the CDR3 is TGTGCCAGCAGTAGACAGATAAGCAATCAGCCCCAGCATTTT. This gives the protein CASSRQISNQPQHF.

J is TRBJ2-7 and V is TRBV2; 10 nucleotides match TRBD2. V was clipped by 5 bases and J by 5 bases; unmatched bases: 6. Germline V CDR1 and CDR2: SNHLY, FYNNEI. This CDR3 region has 14 residues. The CDR3 sequence is CASSPLAGVNEQYF. For the CDR3, the DNA is TGTGCCAGCAGTCCCCTAGCGGGAGTAAACGAGCAGTACTTC.

V and J are TRBV19 and TRBJ2-1, with TRBD2 matching over 14 bases. CDR1 LNHDA and CDR2 SQIVND come from the germline V gene (reference sequence). The CDR3 length is 16 residues. Trimming at V came to 7 bases and at J to 7 bases, leaving 9 bases not matched to a gene. The CDR3 region is CASTPGGTSGRNEQFF. CDR3 nucleotide sequence: TGTGCCAGTACTCCCGGGGGGACTAGCGGGAGAAATGAGCAGTTCTTC.

The chain carries TRBV19 and TRBJ1-2; 9 bases line up with TRBD1. Germline V gene lookup returns CDR1 LNHDA and CDR2 SQIVND (reference sequence). With 6 bases clipped from V and 7 bases from J, the junction kept 6 bases outside the gene matches. The CDR3 loop spans 13 amino acids. CDR3 coding DNA: TGTGCCAGTAGGGGACAGGGTGCGTTTGGCTACACCTTC. Protein sequence: CASRGQGAFGYTF.

The V call is TRBV9, the J call TRBJ2-5, with 9 nucleotides matching TRBD2. Germline values: CDR1 SGDLS, CDR2 YYNGEE. This CDR3 spans 15 amino acids. After removal of 0 bases from V and 6 bases from J, the junction contained 6 bases not matched to a gene. CDR3 nucleotides: TGTGCCAGCAGCGTAGGTCCTAGCGGGGCCCAGACCCAGTACTTC. It codes for CASSVGPSGAQTQYF.

The chain couples TRBV4-1 to TRBJ2-3; TRBD2 aligns across 7 bases. CDR1 and CDR2 from the germline V gene are MGHRA and YSYEKL. The CDR3 totals 16 residues. V gave up 3 bases and J gave up 0 bases; unmatched junction bases: 6. CDR3 sequence reads: CASSHPSGASTDTQYF. The DNA for the CDR3 is TGCGCCAGCAGCCACCCAAGCGGGGCTAGCACAGATACGCAGTATTTT.

The V call is TRBV5-1, the J call TRBJ2-6; 10 bases agree with TRBD1. Germline CDR1 and CDR2: SGHRS and YFSETQ. This CDR3 contains 17 residues. V shed 3 bases, J shed 2 bases, and the junction held 5 bases outside the gene matches. CDR3 amino acids: CASSWLDRGAGANVLTF. The CDR3 DNA reads TGCGCCAGCAGCTGGCTGGACAGGGGGGCTGGGGCCAACGTCCTGACTTTC.

The chain links TRBV6-5 to TRBJ1-1; D not resolved. Germline values: CDR1 MNHEY, CDR2 SVGAGI. CDR3 length equals 14 residues. V gave up 4 bases and J gave up 2 bases, with 11 bases separating them. CDR3 residues: CASSSVVINTEAFF. In DNA, the CDR3 is TGTGCCAGCAGTTCGGTGGTAATCAACACTGAAGCTTTCTTT.

This clone was seen a single time. V gene TRBV19 combines with J gene TRBJ2-4; 11 nucleotides align to TRBD2. This CDR3 is built from 14 residues. The V gene's germline CDR1 is LNHDA and CDR2 SQIVND (reference sequence). Trimming at V came to 7 bases and at J to 9 bases, leaving 8 bases not matched to a gene. The CDR3 loop is CASTTSGRSRIQYF. The CDR3 DNA reads as TGTGCCAGTACCACTAGCGGGAGAAGTCGCATTCAGTACTTC.